This is a list of T cell receptor beta chains from one sample in a study of identical twins. Via MiXCR, TCRdb re-called the 5' RACE reads, giving one row per CDR3 protein. The data show some 320,000 distinct CDR3 sequences, over 9% seen once. The same data also went into a second study, on yellow fever vaccine responses in identical twins.

The source material was CD8+ T cells sorted from blood. The source of these receptors is a woman younger than 35 in good health. The CDR3 runs from the conserved cysteine through the conserved F or W. D genes are given only for firm matches. Only part of the rows carry a size: once, few, many, or a class if the clone is expanded.

clone_size,j_call,d_call,v_call,cdr3_aa,cdr3_nt
NA,TRBJ2-1,NA,TRBV10-3,CAISESEGLGNEQFF,TGTGCCATCAGTGAGTCGGAAGGGCTTGGCAATGAGCAGTTCTTC
few,TRBJ2-1,TRBD2,TRBV4-1,CASSPRSGGNEQFF,TGCGCCAGCAGCCCTCGTAGCGGGGGAAATGAGCAGTTCTTC
NA,TRBJ2-3,NA,TRBV25-1,CASSEFGGTDTQYF,TGTGCCAGCAGTGAATTTGGCGGCACAGATACGCAGTATTTT
many,TRBJ2-7,NA,TRBV4-1,CASSQAGYEQYF,TGCGCCAGCAGCCAAGCTGGATACGAGCAGTACTTC
few,TRBJ2-1,TRBD2,TRBV18,CASSPWRELTYNEQFF,TGTGCCAGCTCACCATGGCGGGAGCTAACCTACAATGAGCAGTTCTTC
NA,TRBJ2-5,NA,TRBV7-9,CASSLTGQQETQYF,TGTGCCAGCAGCTTAACCGGACAGCAAGAGACCCAGTACTTC
many,TRBJ2-1,NA,TRBV29-1,CSVSGDNEQFF,TGCAGCGTATCCGGTGACAATGAGCAGTTCTTC
NA,TRBJ2-1,NA,TRBV27,CANGRWGNEQFF,TGTGCCAACGGGCGTTGGGGCAATGAGCAGTTCTTC
NA,TRBJ2-2,NA,TRBV7-2,CASSPTGGAAGELFF,TGTGCCAGCAGCCCGACCGGAGGGGCGGCCGGGGAGCTGTTTTTT
NA,TRBJ2-7,NA,TRBV28,CASSFKIGVGSEQYF,TGTGCCAGCAGTTTCAAAATAGGGGTCGGCTCCGAGCAGTACTTC
few,TRBJ2-1,TRBD2,TRBV6-4,CASGTGTSGVNEQFF,TGTGCCAGCGGGACCGGGACTAGCGGGGTGAATGAGCAGTTCTTC
once,TRBJ1-5,NA,TRBV12-3/TRBV12-4,CASTLQGQNQPQHF,TGTGCCAGCACCCTCCAGGGACAAAATCAGCCCCAGCATTTT
few,TRBJ2-1,NA,TRBV5-1,CASSATTVDDEQFF,TGCGCCAGCAGCGCAACGACAGTGGACGATGAGCAGTTCTTC
few,TRBJ1-5,TRBD1,TRBV6-1,CASSAGTGWYQPQHF,TGTGCCAGCAGTGCCGGGACAGGGTGGTATCAGCCCCAGCATTTT
few,TRBJ2-3,NA,TRBV7-9,CASSPREGGSTDTQYF,TGTGCCAGCAGCCCCCGAGAGGGGGGAAGCACAGATACGCAGTATTTT
NA,TRBJ2-1,TRBD2,TRBV29-1,CSGSGLNYNEQFF,TGCAGCGGTAGCGGGTTAAATTACAATGAGCAGTTCTTC
few,TRBJ2-5,NA,TRBV6-5,CASSYSISGGETQYF,TGTGCCAGCAGTTACTCGATTTCAGGAGGAGAGACCCAGTACTTC
NA,TRBJ2-2,NA,TRBV4-2,CASSQDPGELFF,TGTGCCAGCAGCCAAGATCCCGGGGAGCTGTTTTTT
few,TRBJ1-1,TRBD1,TRBV7-8,CASSYAGGAGTEAFF,TGTGCCAGCAGCTACGCAGGGGGCGCAGGGACTGAAGCTTTCTTT
few,TRBJ2-7,NA,TRBV28,CASSSGRTPYEQYF,TGTGCCAGCAGCTCCGGACGGACGCCCTACGAGCAGTACTTC
NA,TRBJ2-3,NA,TRBV7-9,CASSSGLGGADTQYF,TGTGCCAGCAGCTCTGGACTTGGAGGGGCAGATACGCAGTATTTT
few,TRBJ2-3,NA,TRBV27,CASSFWSSTDTQYF,TGTGCCAGCAGTTTTTGGTCGAGCACAGATACGCAGTATTTT
many,TRBJ1-2,NA,TRBV24-1,CATSDSWANYGYTF,TGTGCCACCAGTGATTCCTGGGCTAACTATGGCTACACCTTC
few,TRBJ2-1,TRBD1,TRBV20-1,CSGDRYSYNEQFF,TGCAGCGGGGACAGATACTCCTACAATGAGCAGTTCTTC
few,TRBJ2-7,TRBD2,TRBV6-2/TRBV6-3,CASSISPSGTTYEQYF,TGTGCCAGCAGCATTAGTCCTAGCGGGACAACCTACGAGCAGTACTTC
NA,TRBJ1-1,NA,TRBV5-5,CASSLAASEAFF,TGTGCCAGCAGCTTGGCAGCAAGCGAAGCTTTCTTT
NA,TRBJ2-1,NA,TRBV29-1,CSVEGHESRGYNEQFF,TGCAGCGTTGAAGGTCACGAGAGTCGCGGGTACAATGAGCAGTTCTTC
NA,TRBJ2-7,TRBD2,TRBV7-2,CASSPREGTLPYEQYF,TGTGCCAGCAGCCCCCGGGAGGGGACCCTCCCCTACGAGCAGTACTTC
many,TRBJ2-3,TRBD2,TRBV12-3/TRBV12-4,CASRIAGTSGMSDTQYF,TGTGCCAGCAGGATAGCCGGGACTAGCGGGATGTCGGATACGCAGTATTTT
few,TRBJ1-1,NA,TRBV9,CASTYDWEDTEAFF,TGTGCCAGCACCTACGACTGGGAGGACACTGAAGCTTTCTTT
few,TRBJ2-2,TRBD2,TRBV5-6,CASSMPGLAETNTGELFF,TGTGCCAGCAGCATGCCGGGACTAGCGGAAACGAACACCGGGGAGCTGTTTTTT
many,TRBJ1-4,TRBD1,TRBV12-3/TRBV12-4,CASSFQTGTGGEKLFF,TGTGCCAGCAGTTTTCAAACCGGGACAGGGGGTGAAAAACTGTTTTTT
NA,TRBJ2-3,TRBD2,TRBV11-1,CASSLGVTSGGPYTDTQYF,TGTGCCAGCAGCTTAGGAGTGACTAGCGGGGGCCCTTACACAGATACGCAGTATTTT
NA,TRBJ2-1,NA,TRBV5-5,CASREEVDNEQFF,TGTGCCAGCCGTGAGGAGGTCGACAATGAGCAGTTCTTC
few,TRBJ2-7,TRBD1,TRBV5-5,CASSLRTGSDPEQYF,TGTGCCAGCAGCTTGCGGACAGGGAGTGATCCCGAGCAGTACTTC
many,TRBJ1-1,NA,TRBV12-3/TRBV12-4,CASSYWGGTEAFF,TGTGCCAGCAGTTACTGGGGGGGCACTGAAGCTTTCTTT
many,TRBJ1-1,TRBD1,TRBV27,CASSLRTGPFTAFF,TGTGCCAGCAGTCTGCGGACAGGGCCATTCACAGCTTTCTTT
few,TRBJ2-1,TRBD1,TRBV10-3,CAISEARQGARNEQFF,TGTGCCATCAGTGAGGCTAGGCAGGGGGCGCGGAATGAGCAGTTCTTC
few,TRBJ2-1,NA,TRBV6-1,CASSTYEGHNYEQFF,TGTGCCAGCAGTACCTACGAGGGACATAATTATGAGCAGTTCTTC
few,TRBJ1-6,NA,TRBV27,CASSPQTASSPLHF,TGTGCCAGCAGTCCGCAGACGGCTAGCTCACCCCTCCACTTT
many,TRBJ1-2,TRBD1,TRBV6-5,CASSYTTGFYGYTF,TGTGCCAGCAGTTACACGACAGGGTTTTATGGCTACACCTTC
NA,TRBJ1-1,TRBD1,TRBV27,CASSLPPTGGDTEAFF,TGTGCCAGCAGTTTGCCCCCGACAGGGGGGGACACTGAAGCTTTCTTT
NA,TRBJ2-3,NA,TRBV15,CATRASGASTDTQYF,TGTGCCACCAGAGCCTCCGGGGCCAGCACAGATACGCAGTATTTT
few,TRBJ2-2,TRBD1,TRBV24-1,CATQGTGDDLNTGELFF,TGTGCCACCCAAGGGACAGGGGACGATCTGAACACCGGGGAGCTGTTTTTT
few,TRBJ1-6,NA,TRBV6-1,CASREQGAYNSPLHF,TGTGCCAGCAGGGAGCAGGGAGCCTATAATTCACCCCTCCACTTT
few,TRBJ2-3,NA,TRBV28,CASSLTRGDTQYF,TGTGCCAGCAGCCTGACTAGAGGAGATACGCAGTATTTT
NA,TRBJ2-3,TRBD2,TRBV20-1,CSAEAEGLVDGGDTQYF,TGCAGTGCCGAAGCCGAAGGACTAGTCGACGGGGGAGATACGCAGTATTTT
NA,TRBJ2-2,NA,TRBV2,CASSSRRDKPNTGELFF,TGTGCCAGCAGTTCCAGGCGGGACAAACCGAACACCGGGGAGCTGTTTTTT
NA,TRBJ2-2,TRBD2,TRBV7-6,CASSYRTSGTSTGELFF,TGTGCCAGCAGCTATCGGACTAGCGGGACCTCCACCGGGGAGCTGTTTTTT
NA,TRBJ2-3,NA,TRBV6-5,CASSYGNADTQYF,TGTGCCAGCAGTTACGGGAACGCAGATACGCAGTATTTT
few,TRBJ1-1,NA,TRBV28,CASSFRLFAFF,TGTGCCAGCAGTTTCCGACTCTTTGCTTTCTTT
once,TRBJ2-2,TRBD2,TRBV4-2,CASSPLAGGAGELFF,TGTGCCAGCAGCCCCCTAGCGGGAGGCGCCGGGGAGCTGTTTTTT
NA,TRBJ1-2,TRBD1,TRBV29-1,CSVFQGAIWGYTF,TGCAGCGTTTTCCAGGGGGCTATTTGGGGCTACACCTTC
few,TRBJ2-3,NA,TRBV5-6,CASSLRGDTDTQYF,TGTGCCAGCAGCTTAAGGGGTGACACAGATACGCAGTATTTT
NA,TRBJ2-3,NA,TRBV6-5,CASSYSAQGTDTQYF,TGTGCCAGCAGTTACTCGGCCCAGGGCACAGATACGCAGTATTTT
many,TRBJ2-3,NA,TRBV27,CASSPVVDTDTQYF,TGTGCCAGCAGTCCTGTAGTGGACACAGATACGCAGTATTTT
NA,TRBJ2-3,TRBD1,TRBV5-1,CASSLRQGSADTQYF,TGCGCCAGCAGCTTAAGACAGGGAAGCGCAGATACGCAGTATTTT